One sample yielded the 6 T cell receptor beta chains listed below, sequenced in a study of T cell repertoires in cytomegalovirus infection. Antigens of these TCRs are unknown. TCRdb re-called the reads through MiXCR, storing one row per CDR3 protein. The sample contains about 920,000 distinct CDR3 sequences, roughly a third of which appear only once. The sequences come from cultured CD8+ T cells from PBMCs, collected from culture after CMV antigen stimulation. All receptors derive from a human donor in good health (CMV status not recorded). Some clones in this sample may be carry-over from other donors' samples.

As to this clonotype: The junction and the germline gene differ at one end; a read error may be behind it. This rearrangement joins TRBV7-6 to TRBJ2-7; either TRBD1 or TRBD2 may supply D (5 bases each). This CDR3 is built from 12 residues. CDR1 SGHVS and CDR2 FNYEAQ come from the germline V gene. The CDR3 spells CASSLASGTAVF. CDR3 DNA: TGTGCCAGCAGCTTAGCTTCTGGGACGGCCGTATTC.

The rearrangement joins TRBV7-6 to TRBJ1-6; D gene ambiguous. Per germline, CDR1 SGHVS and CDR2 FNYEAQ. The CDR3 has 14 residues. The germline V and J ends were trimmed by 1 base and 7 bases, with 8 bases remaining between them. The CDR3: CASSLGPGNSPLHF. Written as DNA, the CDR3 is TGTGCCAGCAGCTTAGGGCCGGGGAATTCACCCCTCCACTTT.

On this clonotype: Given a much more abundant clone one base away, this may be a read error. The gene calls are TRBV12-3 or TRBV12-4 and TRBJ2-2; TRBD1 matches 7 bases. J lost 5 bases, V lost 6 bases, and 6 bases had no gene match. This CDR3 is built from 14 residues. The CDR3: CASSDRDFTGELFF. CDR3 coding DNA: TGTGCCAGCAGCGACAGGGATTTTACCGGGGAGCTGTTTTTT.

The sample holds a few counts of this clonotype. The chain recombines TRBV6-6 with TRBJ2-5; 10 bases match TRBD1. The CDR3 spans 17 residues. V shed 3 bases and J 7 bases; nucleotides not matched to a gene: 14. From germline, CDR1 is MNHNY and CDR2 SVGAGI (reference sequence). The CDR3 here is CASSYPGTGESRGTQYF. In nucleotides, the CDR3 is TGTGCCAGCAGTTATCCCGGGACAGGGGAGTCCCGGGGGACCCAGTACTTC.

This clonotype was detected many times. This chain uses TRBV6-5 with TRBJ2-5, with no clear D. Germline V CDR1 and CDR2: MNHEY, SVGAGI. The CDR3 length is 13 residues. Trimming shortened V by 0 bases and J by 5 bases, and 7 bases separated the two germline ends. CDR3 in DNA: TGTGCCAGCAGTTACTCGGTTGGGGAGACCCAGTACTTC. Translation: CASSYSVGETQYF.

The CDR3 DNA is TGTGCCAGCGGGGGACAGTTCAATATGTCTAGCTCCTACGAGCAGTACGTC. It specifies CASGGQFNMSSSYEQYV. V usage is TRBV6-2 or TRBV6-3 and J usage is TRBJ2-7, with 7 positions matching TRBD1. This CDR3 region has 17 residues. Germline CDR1 MNHEY, CDR2 SVGEGT. V lost 8 bases to trimming and J lost 0 bases; unmatched junction nucleotides: 16.